This T cell receptor (beta chain) was sequenced during a study of shared clonotypes between healthy human individuals. Points from the study as a whole: The generation probabilities recorded for non-shared clonotypes fell below those of clonotypes shared by all four donors.

Several immunoSEQ plates held equal portions of the genomic DNA taken from each subset. Sequencing was performed with immunoSEQ multiplex PCR; in TCRdb, only in-frame clones are kept and a portion is missing. The table shows just over 2,000,000 clones, with approximately 94% occurring only once. Germline-derived CDR1 and CDR2 are SGHRS and YFSETQ. CDR3 length equals 16 residues. The V end lost 8 bases, the J end lost 3 bases, and 23 bases lay between the germline ends. Remarks on this clone: The antigen remains undetermined.

Terminally differentiated effector memory CD45RA+ cells were excluded from the naive CD8 cells, which were CD45RO-negative and positively selected for CCR7. Among the donors, all were Caucasian adults who lived in Nashville, Tennessee. The chain links TRBV5-1 to TRBJ1-2, with D possibly matching TRBD1 (6 bases). The sequencing input was naive CD8+ T cells sorted from blood. The TCR comes from a young man in good health. The CDR3 DNA sequence: TGCGCCAGTCACACAGGGATCCTCACTTCTGACTATGGCTACACCTTC. The encoded protein is CASHTGILTSDYGYTF.